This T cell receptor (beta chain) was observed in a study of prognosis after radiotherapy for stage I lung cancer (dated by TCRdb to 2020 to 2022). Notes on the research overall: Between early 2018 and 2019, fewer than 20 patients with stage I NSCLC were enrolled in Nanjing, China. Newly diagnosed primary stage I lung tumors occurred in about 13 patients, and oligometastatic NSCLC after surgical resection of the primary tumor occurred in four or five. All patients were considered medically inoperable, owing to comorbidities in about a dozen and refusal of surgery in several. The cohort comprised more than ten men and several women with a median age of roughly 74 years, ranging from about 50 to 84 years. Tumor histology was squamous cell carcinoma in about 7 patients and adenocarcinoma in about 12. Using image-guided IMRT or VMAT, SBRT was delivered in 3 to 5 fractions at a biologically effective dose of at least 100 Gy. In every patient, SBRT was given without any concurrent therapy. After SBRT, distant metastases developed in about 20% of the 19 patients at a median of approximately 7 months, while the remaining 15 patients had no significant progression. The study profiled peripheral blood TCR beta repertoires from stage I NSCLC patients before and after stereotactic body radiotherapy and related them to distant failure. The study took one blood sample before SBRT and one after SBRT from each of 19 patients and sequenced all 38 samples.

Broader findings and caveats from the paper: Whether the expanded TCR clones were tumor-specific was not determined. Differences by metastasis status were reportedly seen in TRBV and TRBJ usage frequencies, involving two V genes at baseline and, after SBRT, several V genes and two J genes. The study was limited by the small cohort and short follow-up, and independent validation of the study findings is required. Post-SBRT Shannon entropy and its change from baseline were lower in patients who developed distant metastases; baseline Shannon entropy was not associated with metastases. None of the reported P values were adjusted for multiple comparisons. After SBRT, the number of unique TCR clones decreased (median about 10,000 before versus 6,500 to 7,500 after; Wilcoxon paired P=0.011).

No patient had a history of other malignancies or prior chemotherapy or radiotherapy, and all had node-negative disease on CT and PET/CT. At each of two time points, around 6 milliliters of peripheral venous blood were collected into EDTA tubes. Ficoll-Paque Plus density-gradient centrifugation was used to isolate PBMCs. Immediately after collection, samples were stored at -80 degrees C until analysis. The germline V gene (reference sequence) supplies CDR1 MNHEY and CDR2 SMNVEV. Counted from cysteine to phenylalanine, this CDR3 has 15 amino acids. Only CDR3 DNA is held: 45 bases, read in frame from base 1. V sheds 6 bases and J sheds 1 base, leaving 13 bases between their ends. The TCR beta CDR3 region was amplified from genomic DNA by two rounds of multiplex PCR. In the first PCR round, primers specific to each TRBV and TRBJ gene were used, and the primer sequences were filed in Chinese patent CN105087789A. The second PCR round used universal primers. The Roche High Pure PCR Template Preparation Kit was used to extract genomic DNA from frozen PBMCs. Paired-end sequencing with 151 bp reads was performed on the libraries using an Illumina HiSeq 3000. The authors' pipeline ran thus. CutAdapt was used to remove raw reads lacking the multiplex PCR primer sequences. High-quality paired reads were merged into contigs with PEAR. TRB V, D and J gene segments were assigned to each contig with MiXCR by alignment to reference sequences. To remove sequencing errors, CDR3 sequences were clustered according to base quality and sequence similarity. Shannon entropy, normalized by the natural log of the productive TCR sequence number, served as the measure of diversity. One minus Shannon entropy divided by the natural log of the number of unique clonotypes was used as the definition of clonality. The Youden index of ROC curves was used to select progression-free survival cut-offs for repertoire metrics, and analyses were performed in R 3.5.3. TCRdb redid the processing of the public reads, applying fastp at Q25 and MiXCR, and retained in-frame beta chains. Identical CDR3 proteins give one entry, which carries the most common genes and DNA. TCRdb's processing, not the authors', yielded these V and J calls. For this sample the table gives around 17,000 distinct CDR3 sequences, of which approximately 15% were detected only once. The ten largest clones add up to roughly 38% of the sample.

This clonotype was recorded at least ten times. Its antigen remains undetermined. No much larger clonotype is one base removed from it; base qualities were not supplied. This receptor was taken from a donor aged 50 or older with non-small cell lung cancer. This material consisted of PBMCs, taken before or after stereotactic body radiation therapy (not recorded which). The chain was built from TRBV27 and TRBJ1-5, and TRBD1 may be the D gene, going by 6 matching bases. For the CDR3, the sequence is CASRWGQSSNQPQHF. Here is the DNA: TGTGCCAGCAGGTGGGGGCAGTCCAGCAATCAGCCCCAGCATTTT.